These T cell receptor beta chains were read from a single sample in a study of blood T cell repertoires in COVID-19. Clones were sequenced by immunoSEQ multiplex PCR, and TCRdb holds only the in-frame ones, with some missing. This table holds just under 40,000 clones, 87% found once. The source material was peripheral blood. These TCRs come from a man aged 50-59 years with active or convalescent COVID-19. CDR3s include the opening cysteine and the closing phenylalanine or tryptophan. D genes are given only for firm matches. Rows may omit the clone size; those that give it use once, few, many or a size class.

J gene: TRBJ2-1; CDR3 length: 15; clone size: .; D gene: .; V gene: TRBV27; CDR3 DNA: TGTGCCAGCAGCCCCGGACAGTTACAGAGGAATGAGCAGTTCTTC; CDR3 protein: CASSPGQLQRNEQFF
J gene: TRBJ1-3; CDR3 length: 16; clone size: .; D gene: .; V gene: TRBV20-1; CDR3 DNA: TGCAGTGCTAGTTACGGGACAACGTTGCTTGGAAACACCATATATTTT; CDR3 protein: CSASYGTTLLGNTIYF
J gene: TRBJ1-5; CDR3 length: 13; clone size: .; D gene: .; V gene: TRBV11-1; CDR3 DNA: TGTGCCAGCAGCTTACAGAGCAATCAGCCCCAGCATTTT; CDR3 protein: CASSLQSNQPQHF
J gene: TRBJ1-2; CDR3 length: 14; clone size: .; D gene: .; V gene: TRBV19; CDR3 DNA: TGTGCCAGTAGTTGGACAATCCCCCCTGATGGCTACACCTTC; CDR3 protein: CASSWTIPPDGYTF
J gene: TRBJ1-2; CDR3 length: 11; clone size: .; D gene: .; V gene: TRBV12-3/TRBV12-4; CDR3 DNA: TGTGCCAGCAGTCAGGGCTATGGCTACACCTTC; CDR3 protein: CASSQGYGYTF
J gene: TRBJ1-2; CDR3 length: 16; clone size: once; D gene: .; V gene: TRBV5-1; CDR3 DNA: TGCGCCAGCAGCTTGAGTAGAGGGCGACCTAACTATGGCTACACCTTC; CDR3 protein: CASSLSRGRPNYGYTF
J gene: TRBJ1-2; CDR3 length: 15; clone size: .; D gene: TRBD1; V gene: TRBV10-3; CDR3 DNA: TGTGCCATCAGTGAGTCGCTACAGGGGAGGTATGGCTACACCTTC; CDR3 protein: CAISESLQGRYGYTF
J gene: TRBJ1-5; CDR3 length: 14; clone size: .; D gene: .; V gene: TRBV19; CDR3 DNA: TGTGCCAGTAGTCCTCGGCGGATCAATCAGCCCCAGCATTTT; CDR3 protein: CASSPRRINQPQHF
J gene: TRBJ1-5; CDR3 length: 15; clone size: once; D gene: .; V gene: TRBV2; CDR3 DNA: TGTGCCAGCAGTGATGAGCGGGTTCTGGGGCAGCCCCAGCATTTT; CDR3 protein: CASSDERVLGQPQHF
J gene: TRBJ1-2; CDR3 length: 14; clone size: .; D gene: .; V gene: TRBV29-1; CDR3 DNA: TGCAGCGAGCGCCGAATGGGACAAAACTATGGCTACACCTTC; CDR3 protein: CSERRMGQNYGYTF
J gene: TRBJ1-6; CDR3 length: 15; clone size: few; D gene: TRBD1; V gene: TRBV2; CDR3 DNA: TGTGCCAGCAGTGAATGGGGACAGGGTAATTCACCCCTCCACTTT; CDR3 protein: CASSEWGQGNSPLHF
J gene: TRBJ2-1; CDR3 length: 13; clone size: .; D gene: .; V gene: TRBV28; CDR3 DNA: TGTGCCTGCATGATGTCAGGGGACAATGAGCAGTTCTTC; CDR3 protein: CACMMSGDNEQFF
J gene: TRBJ2-2; CDR3 length: 14; clone size: .; D gene: .; V gene: TRBV2; CDR3 DNA: TGTGCCACCCGCGCGGTAGGCAACACCGGGGAGCTGTTTTTT; CDR3 protein: CATRAVGNTGELFF